This is a list of T cell receptor beta chains from one sample in a study of T cell clones after liver transplantation. The assay was immunoSEQ multiplex PCR, and TCRdb's table has in-frame clones only and misses some. Of 75,000 to 95,000 clones in the sample, roughly 85% were seen once. This specimen was CD4+ T cells from blood, taken at the 22-month timepoint. All receptors come from a human patient who received a liver transplant. Some T cells may be transferred from the graft donor. Both conserved end residues are part of each CDR3. The order of the fields is CDR3 protein, CDR3 DNA, D gene, V gene, clone size, J gene. The D gene is left open where the match is weak. Clone sizes are given selectively: once, few, many, or a class where the clone is expanded.

CDR3aa: CASSEARGGGEKLFF
CDR3nt: TGTGCCAGCAGTGAAGCGAGAGGGGGGGGTGAAAAACTGTTTTTT
d_gene: -
v_gene: TRBV2
abundance: few
j_gene: TRBJ1-4

CDR3aa: CASRTGGNTGELFF
CDR3nt: TGTGCCAGCAGGACGGGCGGGAACACCGGGGAGCTGTTTTTT
d_gene: -
v_gene: TRBV7-3
abundance: -
j_gene: TRBJ2-2

CDR3aa: CASSTPRGETQYF
CDR3nt: TGCGCCAGCAGCACGCCGCGGGGGGAGACCCAGTACTTC
d_gene: TRBD2
v_gene: TRBV5-1
abundance: -
j_gene: TRBJ2-5

CDR3aa: CASSLVPQGASSSGNTIYF
CDR3nt: TGCGCCAGCAGCTTGGTGCCACAGGGGGCTTCATCCTCTGGAAACACCATATATTTT
d_gene: TRBD1
v_gene: TRBV5-1
abundance: medium-sized
j_gene: TRBJ1-3

CDR3aa: CASSLSGTGKNIQYF
CDR3nt: TGTGCCAGCAGCTTGTCAGGGACAGGGAAAAACATTCAGTACTTC
d_gene: TRBD1
v_gene: TRBV5-8
abundance: once
j_gene: TRBJ2-4

CDR3aa: CASSQEGGRAGEQYF
CDR3nt: TGTGCCAGCAGCCAAGAGGGCGGGAGGGCCGGTGAGCAGTACTTC
d_gene: TRBD2
v_gene: TRBV4-2
abundance: -
j_gene: TRBJ2-7

CDR3aa: CASRGGGPTGELFF
CDR3nt: TGTGCCAGCAGAGGGGGGGGCCCCACCGGGGAGCTGTTTTTT
d_gene: -
v_gene: TRBV7-2
abundance: -
j_gene: TRBJ2-2

CDR3aa: CASRAGTGGEKLFF
CDR3nt: TGCGCCAGCAGGGCCGGGACAGGGGGTGAAAAACTGTTTTTT
d_gene: TRBD1
v_gene: TRBV5-1
abundance: -
j_gene: TRBJ1-4

CDR3aa: CASSSQSYTEAFF
CDR3nt: TGTGCCAGCAGCTCACAGAGTTACACTGAAGCTTTCTTT
d_gene: -
v_gene: TRBV7-2
abundance: -
j_gene: TRBJ1-1

CDR3aa: CASSPNTGSSGNTIYF
CDR3nt: TGTGCCAGCAGCCCCAATACAGGGTCCTCTGGAAACACCATATATTTT
d_gene: -
v_gene: TRBV7-9
abundance: -
j_gene: TRBJ1-3

CDR3aa: CASSLVLQGGVTEETQYF
CDR3nt: TGTGCCAGCAGCTTAGTTCTCCAAGGCGGGGTTACCGAAGAGACCCAGTACTTC
d_gene: -
v_gene: TRBV7-2
abundance: -
j_gene: TRBJ2-5

CDR3aa: CASNQGQGGPYEQYF
CDR3nt: TGTGCCAGCAACCAAGGACAGGGTGGTCCCTACGAGCAGTACTTC
d_gene: TRBD1
v_gene: TRBV7-2
abundance: once
j_gene: TRBJ2-7

CDR3aa: CSVEEGTQYF
CDR3nt: TGCAGCGTTGAAGAGGGAACCCAGTACTTC
d_gene: -
v_gene: TRBV29-1
abundance: many
j_gene: TRBJ2-5

CDR3aa: CASSHRTSLDEQYF
CDR3nt: TGTGCCAGCAGCCATCGGACTAGTCTCGACGAGCAGTACTTC
d_gene: TRBD2
v_gene: TRBV14
abundance: -
j_gene: TRBJ2-7

CDR3aa: CAIRLKRGPGETQYF
CDR3nt: TGTGCCATCAGGCTGAAGCGGGGACCAGGAGAGACCCAGTACTTC
d_gene: TRBD2
v_gene: TRBV10-3
abundance: -
j_gene: TRBJ2-5

CDR3aa: CASSSRGGLAGPQETQYF
CDR3nt: TGTGCCAGCAGCTCCCGGGGGGGTCTAGCGGGACCCCAAGAGACCCAGTACTTC
d_gene: TRBD2
v_gene: TRBV11-2
abundance: -
j_gene: TRBJ2-5

CDR3aa: CASRGGVNTEAFF
CDR3nt: TGTGCCAGCCGAGGGGGAGTGAACACTGAAGCTTTCTTT
d_gene: -
v_gene: TRBV19
abundance: once
j_gene: TRBJ1-1

CDR3aa: CASSLRIPRGEQYF
CDR3nt: TGTGCCAGCAGTTTAAGGATTCCCAGAGGGGAGCAGTACTTC
d_gene: -
v_gene: TRBV6-5
abundance: -
j_gene: TRBJ2-7

CDR3aa: CASSGLAYEQYF
CDR3nt: TGTGCCAGCAGTGGACTAGCTTACGAGCAGTACTTC
d_gene: TRBD2
v_gene: TRBV2
abundance: few
j_gene: TRBJ2-7

CDR3aa: CASSLGTLEYGYTF
CDR3nt: TGTGCCAGCAGCTTAGGGACTCTCGAGTATGGCTACACCTTC
d_gene: -
v_gene: TRBV11-2
abundance: -
j_gene: TRBJ1-2

CDR3aa: CASGSVRSYNEQFF
CDR3nt: TGTGCCAGCGGGTCAGTCCGCTCCTACAATGAGCAGTTCTTC
d_gene: -
v_gene: TRBV21-1
abundance: -
j_gene: TRBJ2-1

CDR3aa: CASSQVVGRGIYEQYF
CDR3nt: TGTGCCAGCAGCCAAGTGGTGGGTCGTGGGATCTACGAGCAGTACTTC
d_gene: -
v_gene: TRBV4-2
abundance: -
j_gene: TRBJ2-7

CDR3aa: CASSSSGTSSYNEQFF
CDR3nt: TGTGCCAGCTCATCCTCCGGGACGAGCTCCTACAATGAGCAGTTCTTC
d_gene: -
v_gene: TRBV18
abundance: -
j_gene: TRBJ2-1

CDR3aa: CASTRGVAGGTGELFF
CDR3nt: TGCGCCAGCACCCGAGGGGTAGCGGGAGGCACCGGGGAGCTGTTTTTT
d_gene: TRBD2
v_gene: TRBV5-1
abundance: -
j_gene: TRBJ2-2

CDR3aa: CASSLEQDRAWYEQYF
CDR3nt: TGTGCCAGCAGCTTAGAACAGGACCGAGCTTGGTACGAGCAGTACTTC
d_gene: -
v_gene: TRBV7-8
abundance: -
j_gene: TRBJ2-7

CDR3aa: CASSLYTGGGEKLFF
CDR3nt: TGTGCCAGCAGCTTGTATACAGGGGGCGGTGAAAAACTGTTTTTT
d_gene: TRBD1
v_gene: TRBV5-5
abundance: -
j_gene: TRBJ1-4

CDR3aa: CASSPPGQGNEQYF
CDR3nt: TGTGCCAGCAGCCCACCGGGACAGGGAAACGAGCAGTACTTC
d_gene: TRBD1
v_gene: TRBV5-4
abundance: -
j_gene: TRBJ2-7

CDR3aa: CASSTGTDNQPQHF
CDR3nt: TGTGCCAGTAGTACCGGGACAGACAATCAGCCCCAGCATTTT
d_gene: TRBD1
v_gene: TRBV19
abundance: -
j_gene: TRBJ1-5

CDR3aa: CAAGLAGGLTLSTDTQYF
CDR3nt: TGTGCCGCCGGACTAGCGGGAGGCCTCACCCTAAGCACAGATACGCAGTATTTT
d_gene: TRBD2
v_gene: TRBV30
abundance: -
j_gene: TRBJ2-3

CDR3aa: CASSQLGLSSYNEQFF
CDR3nt: TGTGCCAGCAGCCAACTGGGTCTAAGCTCCTACAATGAGCAGTTCTTC
d_gene: -
v_gene: TRBV4-2
abundance: -
j_gene: TRBJ2-1

CDR3aa: CASSMVGVPGTGELFF
CDR3nt: TGTGCCAGCAGTATGGTGGGGGTTCCTGGAACCGGGGAGCTGTTTTTT
d_gene: -
v_gene: TRBV5-4
abundance: -
j_gene: TRBJ2-2

CDR3aa: CASLAGATDTQYF
CDR3nt: TGTGCCAGCTTAGCGGGAGCCACAGATACGCAGTATTTT
d_gene: TRBD2
v_gene: TRBV25-1
abundance: -
j_gene: TRBJ2-3

CDR3aa: CASSPWGRRNEKLFF
CDR3nt: TGTGCCAGCAGCCCATGGGGCAGGCGAAATGAAAAACTGTTTTTT
d_gene: -
v_gene: TRBV5-4
abundance: -
j_gene: TRBJ1-4

CDR3aa: CASTSRDRNTEAFF
CDR3nt: TGTGCCAGCACCTCTCGGGACAGGAACACTGAAGCTTTCTTT
d_gene: TRBD1
v_gene: TRBV6-1
abundance: -
j_gene: TRBJ1-1

CDR3aa: CASSSGLANVNEQFF
CDR3nt: TGTGCCAGCAGCTCGGGACTAGCGAACGTCAATGAGCAGTTCTTC
d_gene: TRBD2
v_gene: TRBV5-4
abundance: few
j_gene: TRBJ2-1

CDR3aa: CASSLEGQRSTDTQYF
CDR3nt: TGTGCCAGCAGCTTAGAGGGACAGAGAAGCACAGATACGCAGTATTTT
d_gene: TRBD1
v_gene: TRBV7-2
abundance: -
j_gene: TRBJ2-3

CDR3aa: CASSPSPGPRNEQFF
CDR3nt: TGTGCCAGCAGCCCCTCCCCGGGACCTAGGAATGAGCAGTTCTTC
d_gene: -
v_gene: TRBV7-3
abundance: once
j_gene: TRBJ2-1

CDR3aa: CASSIRDTEAFF
CDR3nt: TGTGCCAGTAGTATAAGGGACACTGAAGCTTTCTTT
d_gene: -
v_gene: TRBV19
abundance: -
j_gene: TRBJ1-1

CDR3aa: CASSPQRAETQYF
CDR3nt: TGTGCCAGCAGCCCGCAGCGGGCAGAGACCCAGTACTTC
d_gene: -
v_gene: TRBV4-2
abundance: -
j_gene: TRBJ2-5

CDR3aa: CASSRDTGELFF
CDR3nt: TGTGCCAGCAGCCGTGACACCGGGGAGCTGTTTTTT
d_gene: -
v_gene: TRBV7-9
abundance: -
j_gene: TRBJ2-2

CDR3aa: CASRKTGDTEAFF
CDR3nt: TGCGCCAGCAGGAAGACGGGGGATACTGAAGCTTTCTTT
d_gene: -
v_gene: TRBV5-1
abundance: -
j_gene: TRBJ1-1

CDR3aa: CASSTEAGGAYGYTF
CDR3nt: TGTGCCAGCAGTACCGAGGCCGGGGGGGCCTATGGCTACACCTTC
d_gene: -
v_gene: TRBV2
abundance: once
j_gene: TRBJ1-2

CDR3aa: CASTGGNIQYF
CDR3nt: TGTGCCAGCACCGGGGGAAACATTCAGTACTTC
d_gene: -
v_gene: TRBV6-5
abundance: -
j_gene: TRBJ2-4